This TCR beta chain came from a study of CD8+CD57+ T cells in acquired aplastic anemia. Study information: Recorded DNA amounts for sorted CD4+ and CD8+ cells had an average of approximately 3 ug.

There are 13 residues in the CDR3. CDR1 and CDR2 from the germline V gene are SGHAT and FQNNGV. J lost 7 bases, V lost 0 bases, and 3 bases had no gene match. It was patients with CD8+CD57+ cell expansion by flow cytometry who were chosen for sequencing. Investigators profiled TCR beta VDJ and CDR3 from genomic DNA template. TCRdb analysed the reads with MiXCR anew, one entry per CDR3 protein. Here the sample spans approximately 130,000 distinct CDR3 sequences, over 30% being singletons. This receptor was identified in a human donor with aplastic anemia. The sequenced sample was sorted CD4+, CD8+, or CD8+CD57+ T cells (not recorded which) from PBMCs. This chain joins TRBV11-2 and TRBJ2-7; TRBD1 agrees at 7 bases. Here the CDR3 DNA reads TGTGCCAGCAGCTTAGATCGGACAGGAGAGCAGTACTTC. Protein product: CASSLDRTGEQYF.